This T cell receptor (beta chain) was identified during a study of T cell changes during pregnancy in multiple sclerosis. The CDR3 sequence is 15 residues long. From germline, CDR1 is SGHKS and CDR2 YYEKEE (reference sequence). V shed 0 bases and J shed 1 base, with 10 bases lying between them. Some clones are missing from TCRdb's copy, which holds only in-frame ones; the method was immunoSEQ multiplex PCR. The table includes about 50,000 clones, roughly 94% detected once. The receptor comes from a female donor with multiple sclerosis, enrolled in a pregnancy study. The chain carries TRBV5-5 and TRBJ1-1; D gene ambiguous. This specimen was CD4+ T cells from peripheral blood mononuclear cells, taken in the third trimester of pregnancy. CDR3 nucleotide sequence: TGTGCCAGCAGCTTGGGTCGGGTCTGGAACACTGAAGCTTTCTTT. Translating it yields CASSLGRVWNTEAFF.